This note documents a single T cell receptor beta chain sequence. Its antigen remains unknown. This sample stems from a study of post-analysis software for immune sequencing data. On the study more broadly: Clinical courses comprised relapsing-remitting, secondary progressive and progressive-relapsing multiple sclerosis.

CDR3 size: 14 residues. Germline V lookup: CDR1 LGHDT, CDR2 YNNKEL (reference sequence). The trim removed 7 bases at V and 10 bases at J, leaving 13 bases unmatched. Study-wide results and caveats: Compared with controls, patients had more of roughly five TRBV segments, including TRBV5-6, TRBV5-1 and TRBV20-1.

The TCR beta cDNA libraries contained unique molecular identifiers. T cells numbering roughly 0.95 to 10 million gave rise to 500,000 or so cDNA molecules. TCRdb re-called the PCR reads with MiXCR, one entry per CDR3 protein. This sample carries about half a million distinct CDR3 sequences, approximately 45% of them seen once, and the ten largest clones take 9% to 13%. J is TRBJ2-1 and V is TRBV3-1, with 7 bases identical to TRBD2. The sequence came from a girl aged 10 to 17 with multiple sclerosis. The sample taken for sequencing was blood. The CDR3 DNA sequence: TGTGCCAGCAACCCCGGGACTACAATCAGCGAGCAGTTCTTC. Protein sequence: CASNPGTTISEQFF.